This is a list of T cell receptor beta chains from one sample in a study of blood T cell repertoires in COVID-19. TCRdb's table, derived via immunoSEQ multiplex PCR, lists solely in-frame clones and lacks some. The sample holds 150,000 or so clones, 88% seen once. Sample: peripheral blood. These receptors all come from a man between 60 and 75 years old with acute or convalescent COVID-19. The conserved cysteine and the conserved F or W are not part of the CDR3 here.

j_gene: TRBJ1-2; v_gene: TRBV11-3; CDR3aa: ASSLDGTGGYT
j_gene: TRBJ2-5; v_gene: TRBV5-6; CDR3aa: ASSSTGAEETQY
j_gene: TRBJ1-3; v_gene: TRBV9; CDR3aa: ASSRTGAGNTIY
j_gene: TRBJ2-5; v_gene: TRBV28; CDR3aa: ASSLLAGTKETQY
j_gene: TRBJ2-5; v_gene: TRBV25-1; CDR3aa: ASSDPGIETQY
j_gene: TRBJ2-5; v_gene: TRBV7-2; CDR3aa: ASSVDRGPETQY
j_gene: TRBJ1-2; v_gene: TRBV7-6; CDR3aa: ASSFRAGAVGGYT
j_gene: TRBJ2-5; v_gene: TRBV24-1; CDR3aa: ATSDPSGTQY
j_gene: TRBJ1-2; v_gene: TRBV10-3; CDR3aa: AISDPTTGVDYGYT
j_gene: TRBJ2-5; v_gene: TRBV15; CDR3aa: ATSRRTSGQETQY
j_gene: TRBJ2-1; v_gene: TRBV11-2; CDR3aa: ASSLRGGLSYNEQF
j_gene: TRBJ2-1; v_gene: TRBV5-1; CDR3aa: ASRPSRGSSYNEQF
j_gene: TRBJ2-2; v_gene: TRBV24-1; CDR3aa: ATSDQTSGATGELF
j_gene: TRBJ1-4; v_gene: TRBV6-5; CDR3aa: ASRITATNEKLF
j_gene: TRBJ1-2; v_gene: TRBV3-1/TRBV3-2; CDR3aa: ASSQGRNGYT
j_gene: TRBJ1-2; v_gene: TRBV7-2; CDR3aa: ASSPRQGERGYT
j_gene: TRBJ1-5; v_gene: TRBV5-6; CDR3aa: ASSLTAGTGVQPQH
j_gene: TRBJ2-2; v_gene: TRBV27; CDR3aa: ASSFDRAATGELF
j_gene: TRBJ1-2; v_gene: TRBV6-5; CDR3aa: ASSYKRGPYGYT
j_gene: TRBJ1-1; v_gene: TRBV6-4; CDR3aa: ASSESGYMNTEAF
j_gene: TRBJ2-3; v_gene: TRBV4-3; CDR3aa: ASSLRQGTDTQY
j_gene: TRBJ2-7; v_gene: TRBV6-5; CDR3aa: ATRRQTRYEQY
j_gene: TRBJ1-3; v_gene: TRBV18; CDR3aa: ASSPLSGLAGNTIY
j_gene: TRBJ1-2; v_gene: TRBV15; CDR3aa: ATSRVTGNYGYT
j_gene: TRBJ2-7; v_gene: TRBV19; CDR3aa: ASKGQPSSYEQY
j_gene: TRBJ2-5; v_gene: TRBV18; CDR3aa: ASSPKGETQY
j_gene: TRBJ1-2; v_gene: TRBV4-3; CDR3aa: ASSPALIANYGYT
j_gene: TRBJ1-2; v_gene: TRBV4-1; CDR3aa: ASSQDRGGGFG
j_gene: TRBJ1-3; v_gene: TRBV11-2; CDR3aa: ASSYAGQGNTIY
j_gene: TRBJ2-3; v_gene: TRBV24-1; CDR3aa: ATSVRGFGADTQY
j_gene: TRBJ1-1; v_gene: TRBV5-4; CDR3aa: ASSSRRRNMNTEAF
j_gene: TRBJ2-4; v_gene: TRBV3-1/TRBV3-2; CDR3aa: ASSQIGDIQY
j_gene: TRBJ1-6; v_gene: TRBV5-1; CDR3aa: ASSSTPDRDGPLH
j_gene: TRBJ1-1; v_gene: TRBV12-3/TRBV12-4; CDR3aa: ASSPTLGGAF
j_gene: TRBJ2-2; v_gene: TRBV7-3; CDR3aa: ASSARLAGGTGELF
j_gene: TRBJ1-5; v_gene: TRBV15; CDR3aa: ATSIQPKRTGGVYSNQPQH
j_gene: TRBJ2-5; v_gene: TRBV3-1/TRBV3-2; CDR3aa: ASSRPRTGPGDQY
j_gene: TRBJ2-5; v_gene: TRBV7-2; CDR3aa: ASSLGGVETQY
j_gene: TRBJ1-2; v_gene: TRBV12-3/TRBV12-4; CDR3aa: ASRRGQVYGYT
j_gene: TRBJ2-7; v_gene: TRBV6-2/TRBV6-3; CDR3aa: ASSYGGLAGVY
j_gene: TRBJ1-5; v_gene: TRBV6-2/TRBV6-3; CDR3aa: ASSFRGMRQPQH
j_gene: TRBJ2-3; v_gene: TRBV7-9; CDR3aa: ASSLANRITDTQY